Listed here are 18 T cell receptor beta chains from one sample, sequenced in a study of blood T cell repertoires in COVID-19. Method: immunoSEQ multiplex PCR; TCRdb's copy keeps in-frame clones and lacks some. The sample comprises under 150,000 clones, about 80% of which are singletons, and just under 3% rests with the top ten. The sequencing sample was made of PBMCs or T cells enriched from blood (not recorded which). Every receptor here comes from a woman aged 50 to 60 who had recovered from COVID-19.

The chain's CDR3 is CANAAEGGYTF. The CDR3 nucleotides read TGTGCCAACGCGGCGGAAGGTGGCTACACCTTC. The chain links TRBV5-3 to TRBJ1-2; D ambiguous. TRBV5-3 is designated an ORF whose function remains uncertain. The ends were cut back, 9 bases at V and 7 bases at J, with 13 bases in the middle. The CDR3 contains 11 residues.

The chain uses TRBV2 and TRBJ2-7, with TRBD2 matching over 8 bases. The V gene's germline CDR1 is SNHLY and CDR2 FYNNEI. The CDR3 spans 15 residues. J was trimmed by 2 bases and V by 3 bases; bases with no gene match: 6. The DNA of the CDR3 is TGTGCCAGCAGTGAGACGAGCGGGGGTCCCTACGAGCAGTACTTC. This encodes CASSETSGGPYEQYF.

In nucleotides, the CDR3 is TGCAGTTCAGCGGGGAAAGATACGCAGTATTTT. This gives the protein CSSAGKDTQYF. The chain employs TRBV20-1 and TRBJ2-3, with 7 bases lining up with TRBD2. J lost 5 bases, V lost 8 bases, and 4 bases had no gene match. Germline CDR1 is DFQATT and CDR2 is SNEGSKA (reference sequence). This CDR3 is 11 amino acids long.

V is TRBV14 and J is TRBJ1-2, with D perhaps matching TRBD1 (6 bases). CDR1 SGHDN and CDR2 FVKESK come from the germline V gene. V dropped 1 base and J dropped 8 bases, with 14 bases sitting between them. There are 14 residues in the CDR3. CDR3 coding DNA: TGTGCCAGCAGCCAAGCCGGACAGAGTATGGGCTACACCTTC. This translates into CASSQAGQSMGYTF.

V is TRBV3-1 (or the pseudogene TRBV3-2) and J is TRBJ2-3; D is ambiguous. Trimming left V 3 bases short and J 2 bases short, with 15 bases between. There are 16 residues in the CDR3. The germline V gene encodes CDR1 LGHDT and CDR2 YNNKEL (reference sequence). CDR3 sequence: CASSHEADPATDTQYF. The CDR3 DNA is TGTGCCAGCAGCCACGAGGCCGACCCAGCCACAGATACGCAGTATTTT.

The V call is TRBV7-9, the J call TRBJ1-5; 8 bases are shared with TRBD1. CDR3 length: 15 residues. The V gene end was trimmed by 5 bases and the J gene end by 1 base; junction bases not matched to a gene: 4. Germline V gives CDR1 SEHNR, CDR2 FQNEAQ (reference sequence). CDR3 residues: CASSIDRGSNQPQHF. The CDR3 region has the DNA TGTGCCAGCAGCATAGACAGGGGAAGCAATCAGCCCCAGCATTTT.

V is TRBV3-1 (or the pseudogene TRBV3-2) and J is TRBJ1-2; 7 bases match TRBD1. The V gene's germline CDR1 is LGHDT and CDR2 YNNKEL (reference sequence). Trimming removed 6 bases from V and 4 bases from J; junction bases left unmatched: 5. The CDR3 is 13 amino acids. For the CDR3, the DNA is TGTGCCAGCAGTCAGACAGGGAGCTATGGCTACACCTTC. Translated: CASSQTGSYGYTF.

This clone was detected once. The CDR3 nucleotides are TGTGCCAGCAGTTTGCGGGAACTGTGGAGCAATCAGCCCCAGCATTTT. Amino acid sequence: CASSLRELWSNQPQHF. The chain recombines TRBV28 with TRBJ1-5; no firm D call. CDR1 is MDHEN and CDR2 is SYDVKM in the germline V gene. V was clipped by 3 bases and J by 1 base, with 13 bases between them. This CDR3 is 16 amino acids long.

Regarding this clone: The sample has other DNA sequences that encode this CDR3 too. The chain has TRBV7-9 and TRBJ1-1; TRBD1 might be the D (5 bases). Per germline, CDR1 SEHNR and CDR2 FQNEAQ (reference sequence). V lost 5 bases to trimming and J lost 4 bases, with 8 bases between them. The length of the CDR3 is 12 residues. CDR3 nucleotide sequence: TGTGCCAGCAGCAGGCAGGGCACTGAAGCTTTCTTT. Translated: CASSRQGTEAFF. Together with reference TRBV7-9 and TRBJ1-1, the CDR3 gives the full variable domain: DTGVSQNPRHKITKRGQNVTFRCDPISEHNRLYWYRQTLGQGPEFLTYFQNEAQLEKSRLLSDRFSAERPKGSFSTLEIQRTEQGDSAMYLCASSRQGTEAFFGQGTRLTVV.

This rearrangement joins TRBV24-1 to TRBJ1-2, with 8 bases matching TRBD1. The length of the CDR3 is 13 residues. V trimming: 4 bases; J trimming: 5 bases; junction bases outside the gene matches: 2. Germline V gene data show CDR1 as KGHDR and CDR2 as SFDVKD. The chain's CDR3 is CATSDRTGYGYTF. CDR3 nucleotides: TGTGCCACCAGTGACCGGACAGGGTATGGCTACACCTTC.

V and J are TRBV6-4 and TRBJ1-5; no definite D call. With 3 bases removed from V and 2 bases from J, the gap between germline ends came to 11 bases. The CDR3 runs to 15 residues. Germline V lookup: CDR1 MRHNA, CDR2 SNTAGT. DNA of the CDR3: TGTGCCAGCAGTGAAGAGGGAACGGGCAATCAGCCCCAGCATTTT. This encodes CASSEEGTGNQPQHF.

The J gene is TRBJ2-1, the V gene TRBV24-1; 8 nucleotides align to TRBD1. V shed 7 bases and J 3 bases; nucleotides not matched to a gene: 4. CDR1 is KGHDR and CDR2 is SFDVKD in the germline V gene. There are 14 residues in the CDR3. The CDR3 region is CATSAGTGYNEQFF. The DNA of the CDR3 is TGTGCCACCAGCGCCGGGACAGGCTACAATGAGCAGTTCTTC.

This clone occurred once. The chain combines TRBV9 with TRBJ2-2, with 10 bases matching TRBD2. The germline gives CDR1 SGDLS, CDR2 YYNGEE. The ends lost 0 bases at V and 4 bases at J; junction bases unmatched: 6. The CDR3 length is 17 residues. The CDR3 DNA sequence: TGTGCCAGCAGCGTAGGGCTAGCGGGAGCGGGCACCGGGGAGCTGTTTTTT. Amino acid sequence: CASSVGLAGAGTGELFF.

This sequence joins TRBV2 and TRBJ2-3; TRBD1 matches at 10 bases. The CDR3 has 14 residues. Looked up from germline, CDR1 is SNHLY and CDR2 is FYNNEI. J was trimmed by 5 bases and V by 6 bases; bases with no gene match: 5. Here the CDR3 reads CASSRRTGGDTQYF. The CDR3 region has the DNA TGTGCCAGCAGCCGTCGGACAGGGGGAGATACGCAGTATTTT. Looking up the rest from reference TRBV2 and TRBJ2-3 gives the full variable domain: EPEVTQTPSHQVTQMGQEVILRCVPISNHLYFYWYRQILGQKVEFLVSFYNNEISEKSEIFDDQFSVERPDGSNFTLKIRSTKLEDSAMYFCASSRRTGGDTQYFGPGTRLTVL.

The CDR3 DNA follows: TGTGCCAGCAGCACCATTCCCGGGACAGGGGGTCGGGGAGGGGAGCAGTACTTC. It specifies CASSTIPGTGGRGGEQYF. J is TRBJ2-7 and V is TRBV7-3; TRBD1 agrees at 11 bases. The J segment lost 7 bases and the V segment lost 5 bases, leaving 19 bases of the junction unmatched. The CDR3 has 18 residues. Per germline, CDR1 SGHTA and CDR2 FQGTGA.

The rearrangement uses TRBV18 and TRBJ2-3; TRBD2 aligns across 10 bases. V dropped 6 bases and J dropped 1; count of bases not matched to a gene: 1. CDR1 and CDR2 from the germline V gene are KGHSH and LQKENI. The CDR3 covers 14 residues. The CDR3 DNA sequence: TGTGCCAGCTCCCTAGCGGGGGGCACAGATACGCAGTATTTT. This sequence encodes CASSLAGGTDTQYF.

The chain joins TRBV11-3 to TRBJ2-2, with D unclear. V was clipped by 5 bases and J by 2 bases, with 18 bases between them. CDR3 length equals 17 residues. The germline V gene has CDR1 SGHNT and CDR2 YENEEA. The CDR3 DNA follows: TGTGCCAGCAGCCCCACCCTCCCCTATGAAAACACCGGGGAGCTGTTTTTT. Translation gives CASSPTLPYENTGELFF.

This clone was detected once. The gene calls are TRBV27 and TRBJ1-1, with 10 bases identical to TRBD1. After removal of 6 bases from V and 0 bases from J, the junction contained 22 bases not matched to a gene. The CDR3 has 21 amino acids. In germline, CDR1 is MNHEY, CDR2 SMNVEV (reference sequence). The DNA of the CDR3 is TGTGCCAGCAGACCTCACCGGGACAGGGGCTTACGGTATTTTGTGAACACTGAAGCTTTCTTT. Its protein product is CASRPHRDRGLRYFVNTEAFF.